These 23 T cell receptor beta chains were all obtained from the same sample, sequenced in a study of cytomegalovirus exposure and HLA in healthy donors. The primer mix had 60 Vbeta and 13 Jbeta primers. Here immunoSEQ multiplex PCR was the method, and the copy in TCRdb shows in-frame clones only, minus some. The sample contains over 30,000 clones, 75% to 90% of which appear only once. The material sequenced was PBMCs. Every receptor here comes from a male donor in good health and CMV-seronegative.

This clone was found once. This chain's CDR3 is CASSLLGVLKAFF. The DNA of the CDR3 is TGTGCCAGCAGCTTGCTCGGTGTCCTGAAAGCTTTCTTT. The chain joins TRBV5-6 to TRBJ1-1; no clear D. Germline V gene lookup returns CDR1 SGHDT and CDR2 YYEEEE. The CDR3 is 13 residues long. Trimming took 1 base from V and 9 from J, leaving 13 bases between them. The full variable domain, with the rest looked up from reference TRBV5-6 and TRBJ1-1, is DAGVTQSPTHLIKTRGQQVTLRCSPKSGHDTVSWYQQALGQGPQFIFQYYEEEERQRGNFPDRFSGHQFPNYSSELNVNALLLGDSALYLCASSLLGVLKAFFGQGTRLTVV.

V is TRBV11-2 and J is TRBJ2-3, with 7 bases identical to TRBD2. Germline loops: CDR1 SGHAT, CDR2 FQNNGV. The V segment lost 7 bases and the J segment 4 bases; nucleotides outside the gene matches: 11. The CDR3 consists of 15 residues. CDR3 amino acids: CASTSRGGSSDTQYF. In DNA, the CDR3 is TGTGCCAGCACTTCCCGGGGCGGGAGTTCAGATACGCAGTATTTT. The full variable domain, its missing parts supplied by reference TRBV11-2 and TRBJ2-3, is EAGVAQSPRYKIIEKRQSVAFWCNPISGHATLYWYQQILGQGPKLLIQFQNNGVVDDSQLPKDRFSAERLKGVDSTLKIQPAKLEDSAVYLCASTSRGGSSDTQYFGPGTRLTVL.

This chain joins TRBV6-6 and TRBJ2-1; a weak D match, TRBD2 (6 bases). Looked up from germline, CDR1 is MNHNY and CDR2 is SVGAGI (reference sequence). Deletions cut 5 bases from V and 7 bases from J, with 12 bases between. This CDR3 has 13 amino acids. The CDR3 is CASSVAGNNEQFF. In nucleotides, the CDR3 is TGTGCCAGCAGTGTGGCGGGAAATAATGAGCAGTTCTTC.

The CDR3 nucleotides are TGTGCCAGCAGTGAAGTGCACAGCCAAACCTATGGCTACACCTTC. Translation gives CASSEVHSQTYGYTF. The J gene is TRBJ1-2, the V gene TRBV6-1; unclear D gene. The V end was cut by 1 base, the J end by 4 bases, with 13 bases between. Per the germline V gene, CDR1 is MNHNS and CDR2 is SASEGT. CDR3 length equals 15 residues.

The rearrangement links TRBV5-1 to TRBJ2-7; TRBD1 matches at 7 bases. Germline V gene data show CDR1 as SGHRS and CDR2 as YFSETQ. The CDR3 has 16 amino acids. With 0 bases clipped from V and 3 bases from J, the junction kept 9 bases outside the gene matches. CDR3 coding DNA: TGCGCCAGCAGCTTGGCCTTCGACAGGGCCCTCTACGAGCAGTACTTC. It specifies CASSLAFDRALYEQYF. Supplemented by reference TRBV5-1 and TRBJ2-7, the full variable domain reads KAGVTQTPRYLIKTRGQQVTLSCSPISGHRSVSWYQQTPGQGLQFLFEYFSETQRNKGNFPGRFSGRQFSNSRSEMNVSTLELGDSALYLCASSLAFDRALYEQYFGPGTRLTVT.

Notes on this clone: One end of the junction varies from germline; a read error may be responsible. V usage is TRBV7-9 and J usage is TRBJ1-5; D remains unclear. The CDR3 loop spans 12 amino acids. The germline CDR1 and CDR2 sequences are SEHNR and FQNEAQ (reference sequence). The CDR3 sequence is CSSSLGGQPQHF. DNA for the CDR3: TGTTCCAGCAGCTTAGGCGGTCAGCCCCAGCATTTT.

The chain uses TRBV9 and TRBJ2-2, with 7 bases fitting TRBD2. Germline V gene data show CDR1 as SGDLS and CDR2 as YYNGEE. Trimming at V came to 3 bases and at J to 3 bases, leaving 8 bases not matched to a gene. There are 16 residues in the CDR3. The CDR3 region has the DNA TGTGCCAGCAGCGCGACGGGGGGATTCTACACCGGGGAGCTGTTTTTT. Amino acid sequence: CASSATGGFYTGELFF.

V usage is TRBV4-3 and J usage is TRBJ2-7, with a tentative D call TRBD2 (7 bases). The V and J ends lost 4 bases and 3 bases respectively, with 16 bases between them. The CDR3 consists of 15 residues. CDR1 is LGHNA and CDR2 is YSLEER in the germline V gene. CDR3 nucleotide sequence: TGCGCCAGCAGCCCGAGCTACGGGGGGCTCTACGAGCAGTACTTC. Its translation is CASSPSYGGLYEQYF.

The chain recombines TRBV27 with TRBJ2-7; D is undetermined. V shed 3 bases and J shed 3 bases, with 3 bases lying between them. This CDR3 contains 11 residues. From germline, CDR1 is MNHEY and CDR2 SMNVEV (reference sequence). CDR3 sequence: CASSFGYEQYF. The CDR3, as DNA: TGTGCCAGCAGTTTCGGCTACGAGCAGTACTTC.

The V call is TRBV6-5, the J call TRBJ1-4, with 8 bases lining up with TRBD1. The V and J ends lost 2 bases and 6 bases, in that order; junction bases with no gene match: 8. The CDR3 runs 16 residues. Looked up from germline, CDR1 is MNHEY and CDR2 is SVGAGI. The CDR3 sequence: CASSYRTGLLHEKLFF. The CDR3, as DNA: TGTGCCAGCAGTTACAGGACAGGGCTCCTTCATGAAAAACTGTTTTTT.

The CDR3 here is CASSLEQEAFF. The CDR3 DNA is TGTGCCAGCAGCTTAGAACAGGAAGCTTTCTTT. This rearrangement joins TRBV11-2 to TRBJ1-1; no definite D call. V was pared by 0 bases and J by 8 bases, with 4 bases between. The CDR3 length is 11 residues. Germline V gene lookup returns CDR1 SGHAT and CDR2 FQNNGV.

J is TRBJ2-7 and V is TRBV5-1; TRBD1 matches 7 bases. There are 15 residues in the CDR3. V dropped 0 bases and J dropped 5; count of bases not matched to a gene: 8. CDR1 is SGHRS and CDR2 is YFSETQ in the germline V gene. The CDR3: CASSLEGQIQNEQYF. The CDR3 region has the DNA TGCGCCAGCAGCTTGGAGGGACAGATCCAAAACGAGCAGTACTTC.

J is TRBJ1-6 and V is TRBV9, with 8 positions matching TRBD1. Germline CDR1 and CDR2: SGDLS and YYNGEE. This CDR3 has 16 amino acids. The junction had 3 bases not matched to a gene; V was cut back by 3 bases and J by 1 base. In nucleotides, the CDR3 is TGTGCCAGCAGCGCAAGGACAGGGTCCTATAATTCACCCCTCCACTTT. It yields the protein CASSARTGSYNSPLHF.

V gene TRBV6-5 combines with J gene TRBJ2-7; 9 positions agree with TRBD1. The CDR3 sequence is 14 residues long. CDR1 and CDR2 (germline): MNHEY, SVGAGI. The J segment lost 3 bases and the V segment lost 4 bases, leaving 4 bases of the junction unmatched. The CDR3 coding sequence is TGTGCCAGCAGTTGGGGGACAGGGAGCTACGAGCAGTACTTC. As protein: CASSWGTGSYEQYF.

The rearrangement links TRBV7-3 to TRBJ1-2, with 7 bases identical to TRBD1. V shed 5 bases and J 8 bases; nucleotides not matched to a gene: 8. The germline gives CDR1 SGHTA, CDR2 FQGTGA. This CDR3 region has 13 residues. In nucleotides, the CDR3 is TGTGCCAGCAGCCCTGACAGGGCGGGGGGCTACACCTTC. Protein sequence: CASSPDRAGGYTF.

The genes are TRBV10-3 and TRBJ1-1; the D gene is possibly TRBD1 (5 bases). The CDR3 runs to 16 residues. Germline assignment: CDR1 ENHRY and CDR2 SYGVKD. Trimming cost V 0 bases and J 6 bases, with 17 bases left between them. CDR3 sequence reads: CAISESIAAGMAEAFF. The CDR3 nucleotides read TGTGCCATCAGTGAGTCAATTGCTGCAGGGATGGCTGAAGCTTTCTTT.

The CDR3 nucleotides are TGTGCCAGTAGTATCAGCCATGGACAGGGCCAAGAGACCCAGTACTTC. Translation: CASSISHGQGQETQYF. The rearrangement uses TRBV19 and TRBJ2-5, with 8 positions matching TRBD1. V shed 3 bases, J shed 1 base, and the junction held 7 bases outside the gene matches. Germline V gives CDR1 LNHDA, CDR2 SQIVND (reference sequence). The CDR3 extends over 16 amino acids.

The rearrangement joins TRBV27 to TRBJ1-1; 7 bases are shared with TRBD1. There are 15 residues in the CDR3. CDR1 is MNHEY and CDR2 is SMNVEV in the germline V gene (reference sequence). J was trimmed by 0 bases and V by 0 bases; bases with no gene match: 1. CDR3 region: CASSLSGQLNTEAFF. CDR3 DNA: TGTGCCAGCAGTTTATCGGGACAGTTGAACACTGAAGCTTTCTTT.

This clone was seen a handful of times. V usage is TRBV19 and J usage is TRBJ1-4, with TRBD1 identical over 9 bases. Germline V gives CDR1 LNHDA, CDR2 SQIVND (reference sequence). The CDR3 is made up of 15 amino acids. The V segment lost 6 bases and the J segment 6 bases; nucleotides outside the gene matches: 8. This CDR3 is CASSSLQGAYEKLFF. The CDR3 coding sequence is TGTGCCAGTAGCTCATTACAGGGGGCTTATGAAAAACTGTTTTTT.

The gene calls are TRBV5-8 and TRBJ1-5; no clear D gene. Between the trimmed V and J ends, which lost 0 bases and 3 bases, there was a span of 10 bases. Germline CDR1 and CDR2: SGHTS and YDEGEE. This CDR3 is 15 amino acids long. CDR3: CASSLEYGDNQPQHF. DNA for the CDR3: TGTGCCAGCAGCTTGGAGTACGGTGACAATCAGCCCCAGCATTTT.

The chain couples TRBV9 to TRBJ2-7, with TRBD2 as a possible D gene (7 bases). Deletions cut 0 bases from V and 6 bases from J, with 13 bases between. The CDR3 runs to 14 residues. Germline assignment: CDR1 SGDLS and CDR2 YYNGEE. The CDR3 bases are TGTGCCAGCAGCGTAGGACAAGGGGGGGGCGAGCAGTACTTC. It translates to CASSVGQGGGEQYF.

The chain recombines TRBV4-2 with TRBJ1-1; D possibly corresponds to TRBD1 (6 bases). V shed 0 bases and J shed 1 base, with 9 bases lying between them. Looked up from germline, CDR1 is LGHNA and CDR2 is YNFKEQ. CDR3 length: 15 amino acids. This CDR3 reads CASSQDGTSNTEAFF. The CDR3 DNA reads TGTGCCAGCAGCCAAGACGGGACATCGAACACTGAAGCTTTCTTT.

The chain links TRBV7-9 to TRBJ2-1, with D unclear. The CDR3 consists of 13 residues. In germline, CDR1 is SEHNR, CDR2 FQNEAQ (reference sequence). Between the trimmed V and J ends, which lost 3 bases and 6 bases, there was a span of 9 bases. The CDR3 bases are TGTGCCAGCAGCTTCCGTAGTGTCAATGAGCAGTTCTTC. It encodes CASSFRSVNEQFF.